Included here is one TCR beta chain sequence, with context. This clone was picked up one time. Its antigen is currently not known. Nothing much larger sits one base from this clone, and base qualities are not available. The cohort was made up of 500 to 800 healthy bone marrow donors. At the time of sampling, all cohort members were nominally healthy, though unrecorded immune exposures were likely present. The donor tested CMV seronegative, placing the donor among the 350 to 400 seronegative members of the cohort. Each donor provided a peripheral blood sample, and peripheral blood mononuclear cells were used for TCR beta sequencing. The Qiagen DNeasy Blood Extraction Kit was used to extract genomic DNA from the blood cell samples. Preparation of the library involved the immunoSEQ multiplex PCR assay. The multiplex PCR relied on a mix of 60 forward primers for TCR Vbeta segments and 13 reverse primers for TCR Jbeta segments. A multiplex PCR assay on genomic DNA amplified the CDR3 region of rearranged TCR beta genes. On the Illumina HiSeq System, the amplified TCR beta libraries were sequenced as 87-base-pair reads. On the study's bioinformatics: In a later analysis, tens of millions of unique TCR beta chains were counted across the roughly 670 repertoires, and around 10 million of these chains were shared by at least two donors. Raw reads were error-corrected and collapsed into unique sequences with a nearest-neighbor algorithm that merged closely related sequences to remove PCR and sequencing errors. V, D and J gene segments were assigned by aligning CDR3 sequences to IMGT reference sequences. For a sequence to be retained, at least a six-nucleotide match to both a V gene segment and a J gene segment was required. A rearrangement was called productive if the CDR3 had no stop codons and remained in frame with V and J, and every other rearrangement was called non-productive. Following IMGT convention, CDR3 was defined as the stretch from the second conserved V-encoded cysteine up to the conserved J-encoded phenylalanine. The earlier analysis of fewer than 750 of the donors excluded sequences that lacked an unambiguous match to a single V gene segment. An earlier analysis of 500 to 600 of the donors classified V segments as functional when productive rearrangements were above 56.7% and as segregating when the standard deviation between donors was above 5%. A statistical classification framework was developed to diagnose cytomegalovirus status using the catalog of TCR beta chain sequences. V and J gene assignment, in a later analysis, came from comparing TCR nucleotide sequences with IMGT/GENE-DB human TR gene sequences. Using the TCRdist pipeline, a later analysis assigned CDR3 sequences along with most-parsimonious VDJ recombination scenarios. In a later analysis, each TCR beta chain was defined by its CDR3 amino acid sequence together with its V-gene family, and reads lacking a unique V-gene family were excluded. A later analysis removed 600 or so highly shared, low-generation-probability nucleotide sequences to deal with suspected cross-contamination and a sequencing artifact. For each public chain, a later analysis derived a clonal expansion index from normalized ranks of inferred template counts within each repertoire. A later analysis computed generation probabilities with a VDJ recombination model fitted to out-of-frame rearrangements, and checked the results against IGoR. A later analysis scored TCR-TCR, TCR-HLA and TCR-CMV co-occurrence with hypergeometric tests, applying a repertoire-size bias correction to TCR pairs. A later analysis estimated false discovery rates by permuting HLA or CMV assignments 20 times. In a later analysis, co-occurring TCRs were grouped with DBSCAN, and TCRdist sequence similarity was added when clustering was performed within HLA-allele-positive subsets. Repertoires with fewer than 30,000 or more than 120,000 public chains, plus five repertoires with anomalous nucleotide sharing, were excluded from co-occurrence clustering. Held by TCRdb, this immuneACCESS table contains in-frame sequences only and omits some clones. Under half of the omission traces to an unresolved V gene where checked; the cause of the rest is unknown. For V, J and clone size, that table is used; D and trimming come from the DNA. This sample holds 150,000 to 200,000 clones; 80% were observed only once. The ten largest clones represent about 1% of the sample.

The data originate from a study of cytomegalovirus exposure and HLA in healthy donors (dated by TCRdb to 2016 to 2017). Broadly, across the study: According to an earlier analysis of a few hundred of the donors, about 179 million T cells yielded some 120 million unique TCR beta sequences and about 300 Gb of sequence data. The later analysis used no new phenotypic data to find candidate immune exposures, relying instead on TCR beta sequences and their occurrence across donors. Among 300 to 450 genotyped donors of the cohort, an average of about 240,000 unique TCR beta nucleotide sequences were sequenced per donor, 15% to 20% of them non-productive. Class I and class II HLA loci were covered by the typing at four-digit resolution. In an earlier analysis of roughly 580 of the donors, high-throughput TCR beta sequencing was used to judge whether each TCR beta V gene segment behaved as functional or pseudogenic. Genome-wide SNP genotypes for about 65% of the 666 donors were used in a later genetic analysis, which treated that subset as a discovery cohort. Typing coverage differed by locus: A, B, C, DRB1 and DQB1 were typed in roughly 620-630 donors, DQA1 in about 560, DPA1 in 606, and DPB1 in 450 to 490. Of the approximately 400 genotyped donors, over 70% fell in the genetic ancestry cluster associated with self-reported Caucasian donors. Donor age, sex, ethnicity and CMV serostatus were compiled alongside the repertoire data. All discovery cohort repertoires had been generated on a single sequencing platform. The study was designed to test whether signatures of past pathogen exposure could be identified by cataloging public T cell receptors. The study combined high-throughput TCR immunosequencing, statistical association of individual TCRs with disease status, and machine learning to predict cytomegalovirus infection status. The T cell repertoires of 700 or so subjects were profiled by immunosequencing and related to cytomegalovirus serostatus. Roughly five DR-DQ haplotypes were treated as single units for association and clustering because of strong linkage in the cohort. In addition to the first cohort of hundreds of subjects, a separate validation cohort of approximately 130 different subjects was used. A later analysis re-examined previously published TCR beta repertoires from about 700 donors and added high-resolution HLA genotyping to investigate patterns of TCR occurrence. An early release covering roughly 580 HLA-typed donors comprised approximately 290 gigabases of sequencing data and around 80 million unique TCR sequences. The investigation overall reported the following: Linkage disequilibrium might explain the correlated functional status among segregating V segments, but an unknown experimental factor could not be ruled out. Only TCR beta chains were sequenced in this cohort, and the absence of alpha or paired-chain data limited detectable features. A later analysis found that TCR association rates varied across HLA loci, with DRB1 alleles showing the most associated TCRs and HLA-C alleles the fewest. Specific HLA alleles were associated with 15,000 to 20,000 TCR beta sequences at a false discovery rate of 0.05 in a later analysis. Roughly uniform sequencing depth across donors was assumed in presence/absence analyses, although this assumption may not hold. According to a later analysis, parvovirus B19, influenza, CMV and Epstein-Barr virus appeared linked to several top co-occurrence clusters. In a later analysis, HLA-associated TCR beta chains showed more clonal expansion and lower generation probabilities than non-associated chains that were equally common. In an earlier analysis of about 600 of the donors, most TCR beta V segments appeared in productive rearrangements about 90% or about 30% of the time, broadly matching IMGT annotations. Some 15 rarely observed V segments, including chromosome 9 orphons, were excluded from the earlier analysis of about 610 of the donors because counts were too low. A further reported finding was that TCR beta sequences accurately predicted the HLA-A and HLA-B alleles for most subjects in the first cohort. In both the original and validation cohorts, the classifier was reported to diagnose cytomegalovirus status with high specificity and sensitivity. Because some donors lacked HLA typing at each locus, the association tests relied only on the typed subset. When HLA alleles, especially DR and DQ, strongly co-occurred, TCR associations were difficult to assign to individual alleles. Compared with the roughly 710-donor mean, donors in an Asian-associated ancestry cluster had fewer N-insertions in productive TCRs, according to a later genetic analysis. Most TCR sequences were seen in very few donors, while some public TCRs were found in many individuals. It was suggested by the authors that the approach could potentially be generalized to other disease states and immunological phenotypes. The only immune exposure information available for the cohort was CMV serostatus. In a later analysis, most CMV-associated TCR beta chains were found to appear HLA-restricted, with HLA associations seemingly driven largely by CMV exposure. A total of 150 or so TCR beta chains were listed by the study as associated with cytomegalovirus. A later genetic analysis associated a missense DCLRE1C variant with V-gene and J-gene trimming of TCR beta chains, and an independent cohort replicated the association. A cluster of highly shared sequence variants was judged likely to represent a technical artifact of the sequencing pipeline. In vitro tests confirmed that a few of the cytomegalovirus-associated TCR beta chains recognize cytomegalovirus antigens.

The source is a woman aged 40-49 years in good health and CMV-seronegative. The specimen was PBMCs.

The bases read TGTGCCAGCGGGACTAGCACAGATACGCAGTATTTT. Its protein reads: CASGTSTDTQYF. The chain uses TRBV18 and TRBJ2-3; the D gene is perhaps TRBD2, on 6 matching bases. Trimming at the junction amounts to 8 bases on V and 0 bases on J, and the germline ends lie 6 bases apart. Taken from the germline V gene, the CDR1 and CDR2 loops are KGHSH and LQKENI. Including the terminal cysteine and phenylalanine, the CDR3 comprises 12 residues. Of the read, only the CDR3 DNA is kept; its 36 bases are in frame from base 1.